Each of the 12 T cell receptor beta chains below was sequenced from the same sample in a study of T-cell reconstitution after alpha-beta-depleted transplantation in children. Unique molecular identifiers were incorporated when the TCRbeta library was constructed. TCRdb reprocessed the PCR reads via MiXCR and lists one record per CDR3 protein. The profile shows around 800,000 distinct CDR3 sequences, about 16% of them singletons. The source was PBMCs, mostly from graft donor cells, collected 360 days after TCRalphabeta/CD19-depleted stem cell transplant. The source is a male patient aged 10-17 years who had a stem cell transplant for acute lymphoblastic leukemia, so the T cells may come from the graft donor.

The sample holds a few counts of this clonotype. The chain carries TRBV29-1 and TRBJ2-7; TRBD2 matches 7 bases. Per germline, CDR1 SQVTM and CDR2 ANQGSEA. Germline trimming cut 4 bases from V and 6 bases from J; bases unmatched to any gene: 3. This CDR3 contains 11 residues. CDR3 nucleotides: TGCAGCGTTGGGGGGGGAGGCGAGCAGTACTTC. It yields the protein CSVGGGGEQYF.

V usage is TRBV4-1 and J usage is TRBJ2-5; 10 bases map to TRBD2. V shed 3 bases and J 2 bases; nucleotides not matched to a gene: 12. There are 18 residues in the CDR3. Germline V gives CDR1 MGHRA, CDR2 YSYEKL. The DNA of the CDR3 is TGCGCCAGCAGCCATCCCAGTAGTAGACTAGCGGGTCAAGAGACCCAGTACTTC. This sequence encodes CASSHPSSRLAGQETQYF.

The genes are TRBV3-1 and TRBJ2-3; 7 positions match TRBD2. The V gene's germline CDR1 is LGHDT and CDR2 YNNKEL (reference sequence). Losses at the gene ends were 0 bases for V and 2 bases for J; bases not matched to a gene: 8. The CDR3 sequence is 17 residues long. CDR3 in DNA: TGTGCCAGCAGCCAAGATGGGCTAGCGGCCGACACAGATACGCAGTATTTT. Its protein is CASSQDGLAADTDTQYF.

The rearrangement links TRBV5-1 to TRBJ1-4; D is uncertain. V was shortened by 0 bases and J by 0 bases, with 9 bases between the two germline ends. CDR1 SGHRS and CDR2 YFSETQ come from the germline V gene. The CDR3 extends over 16 amino acids. The CDR3 DNA follows: TGCGCCAGCAGCTTGGGACACCAGGCAACTAATGAAAAACTGTTTTTT. This gives the protein CASSLGHQATNEKLFF.

The gene calls are TRBV20-1 and TRBJ2-1; D might be TRBD1 (6 bases). The germline V gene encodes CDR1 DFQATT and CDR2 SNEGSKA (reference sequence). V lost 2 bases to trimming and J lost 3 bases, with 20 bases between them. This CDR3 spans 17 amino acids. CDR3: CSARLTPGHLLYNEQFF. Here the CDR3 DNA reads TGCAGTGCTAGATTAACACCGGGACACCTCCTCTACAATGAGCAGTTCTTC.

The CDR3 region is CASSLAGGLAADTQYF. In nucleotides, the CDR3 is TGTGCCAGCAGCTTAGCGGGGGGACTAGCAGCAGATACGCAGTATTTT. The chain joins TRBV7-8 to TRBJ2-3; 9 bases are shared with TRBD2. The ends lost 0 bases at V and 4 bases at J; junction bases unmatched: 5. The CDR3 contains 16 residues. Germline V gene data show CDR1 as SGHVS and CDR2 as FQNEAQ.

This clonotype was counted between two and nine times. For the CDR3, the DNA is TGCAGTGCTAGTAGGGTGGGAGGGCCCGATCAGCCCCAGCATTTT. It translates to CSASRVGGPDQPQHF. V and J are TRBV20-1 and TRBJ1-5, with D unclear. V lost 3 bases and J 5 bases, leaving 17 bases between the germline ends. There are 15 residues in the CDR3. The germline CDR1 and CDR2 sequences are DFQATT and SNEGSKA (reference sequence).

The genes are TRBV12-3 or TRBV12-4 and TRBJ2-2, with unresolved D. This CDR3 spans 16 amino acids. V lost 5 bases and J 6 bases, leaving 19 bases between the germline ends. CDR3 sequence (DNA): TGTGCCAGCAGTGATCCCCCCCTCCAGATAGCCGGGGAGCTGTTTTTT. Protein sequence: CASSDPPLQIAGELFF.

This clonotype showed up just a few times. This chain joins TRBV5-1 and TRBJ2-3, with D tentatively TRBD1 or TRBD2 (7 bases each). The CDR3 is 14 amino acids. Germline lookup yields CDR1 SGHRS and CDR2 YFSETQ. CDR3 sequence (DNA): TGCGCTACAGGGGAGGGGCCTCCACTCGATACGCAGTATTTT. Residues: CATGEGPPLDTQYF.

This clonotype was seen a few times. The J gene is TRBJ1-6, the V gene TRBV5-1; no clear D gene. The length of the CDR3 is 15 residues. Germline V gene data show CDR1 as SGHRS and CDR2 as YFSETQ. V lost 0 bases and J lost 7, with 11 bases in between. The CDR3 sequence is CASSLVWSANSPLHF. The CDR3 bases are TGCGCCAGCAGCTTGGTGTGGAGCGCGAATTCACCCCTCCACTTT.

The V and J genes are TRBV11-2 and TRBJ2-2, with D perhaps matching TRBD2 (5 bases). Per the germline V gene, CDR1 is SGHAT and CDR2 is FQNNGV. V lost 0 bases and J 5 bases, leaving 10 bases between the germline ends. The CDR3 is 15 amino acids. CDR3 DNA: TGTGCCAGCAGCTTAGACGGGATAGAGACCGGGGAGCTGTTTTTT. It yields the protein CASSLDGIETGELFF.

This clonotype was observed at least ten times. The chain couples TRBV5-1 to TRBJ2-3; D gene unclear. Deletions cut 1 base from V and 2 bases from J, with 2 bases between. The CDR3 loop spans 12 amino acids. Per the germline V gene, CDR1 is SGHRS and CDR2 is YFSETQ. DNA of the CDR3: TGCGCCAGCAGCTTGACCACAGATACGCAGTATTTT. It is translated as CASSLTTDTQYF. Looking up the rest from reference TRBV5-1 and TRBJ2-3 gives the full variable domain: KAGVTQTPRYLIKTRGQQVTLSCSPISGHRSVSWYQQTPGQGLQFLFEYFSETQRNKGNFPGRFSGRQFSNSRSEMNVSTLELGDSALYLCASSLTTDTQYFGPGTRLTVL.